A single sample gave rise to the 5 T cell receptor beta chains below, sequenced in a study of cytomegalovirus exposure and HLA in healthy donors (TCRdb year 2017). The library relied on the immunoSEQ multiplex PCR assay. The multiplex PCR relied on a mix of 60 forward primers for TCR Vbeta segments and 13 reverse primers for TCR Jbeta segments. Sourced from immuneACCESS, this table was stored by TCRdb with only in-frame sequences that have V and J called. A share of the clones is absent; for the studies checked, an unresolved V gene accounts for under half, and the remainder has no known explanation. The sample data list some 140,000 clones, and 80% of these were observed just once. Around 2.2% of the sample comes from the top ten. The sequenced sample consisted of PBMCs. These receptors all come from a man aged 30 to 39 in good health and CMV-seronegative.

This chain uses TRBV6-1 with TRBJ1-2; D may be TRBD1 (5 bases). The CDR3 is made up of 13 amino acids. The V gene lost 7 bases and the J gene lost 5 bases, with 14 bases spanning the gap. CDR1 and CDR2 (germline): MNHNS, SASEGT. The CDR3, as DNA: TGTGCCAGCACCCTTACTCAGGGTTATGGCTACACCTTC. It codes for CASTLTQGYGYTF.

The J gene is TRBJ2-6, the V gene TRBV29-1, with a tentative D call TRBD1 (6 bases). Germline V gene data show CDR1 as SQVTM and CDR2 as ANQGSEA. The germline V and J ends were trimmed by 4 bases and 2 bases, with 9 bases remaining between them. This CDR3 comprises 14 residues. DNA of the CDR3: TGCAGCGTTGGTCAGGGGACTGGGGCCAACGTCCTGACTTTC. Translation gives CSVGQGTGANVLTF. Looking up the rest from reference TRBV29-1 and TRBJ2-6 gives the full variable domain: SAVISQKPSRDICQRGTSLTIQCQVDSQVTMMFWYRQQPGQSLTLIATANQGSEATYESGFVIDKFPISRPNLTFSTLTVSNMSPEDSSIYLCSVGQGTGANVLTFGAGSRLTVL.

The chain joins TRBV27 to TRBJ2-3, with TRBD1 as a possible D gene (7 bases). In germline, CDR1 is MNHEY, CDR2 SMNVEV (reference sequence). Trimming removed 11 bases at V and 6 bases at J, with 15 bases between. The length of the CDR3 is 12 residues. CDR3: CASVRGADTQYF. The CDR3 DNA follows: TGTGCCTCAGTCAGGGGGGCGGATACGCAGTATTTT.

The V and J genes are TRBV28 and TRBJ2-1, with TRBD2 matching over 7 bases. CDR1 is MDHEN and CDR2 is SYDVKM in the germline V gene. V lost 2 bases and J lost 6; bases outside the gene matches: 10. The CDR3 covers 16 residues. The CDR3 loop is CASSLAPGTTGNEQFF. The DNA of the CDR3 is TGTGCCAGCAGTTTAGCTCCCGGGACTACGGGCAATGAGCAGTTCTTC.

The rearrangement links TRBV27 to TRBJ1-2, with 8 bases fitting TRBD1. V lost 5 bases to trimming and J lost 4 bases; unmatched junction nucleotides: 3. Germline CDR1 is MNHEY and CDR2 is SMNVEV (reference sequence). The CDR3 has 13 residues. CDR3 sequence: CASSQDRVYGYTF. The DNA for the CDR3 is TGTGCCAGCAGTCAGGACAGGGTCTATGGCTACACCTTC.